This note documents a single TCR beta chain sequence. The data are from a study of blood T cell repertoires in COVID-19. This CDR3 contains 13 residues. V lost 4 bases and J lost 2, with 5 bases in between. Germline V gene data show CDR1 as KGHSH and CDR2 as LQKENI. Using immunoSEQ multiplex PCR, the repertoire was profiled, and TCRdb retains in-frame clones only, with some absent. This sample has about 90,000 clones; 90% occur once, and the top ten carry just over 5%. V gene TRBV18 combines with J gene TRBJ1-4; a possible D gene is TRBD1 (5 bases). This TCR was recovered from a man in his fifties or sixties with acute or convalescent COVID-19. Material for sequencing was peripheral blood. DNA for the CDR3: TGTGCCAGCTCACAGGGGACTAATGAAAAACTGTTTTTT. It encodes CASSQGTNEKLFF.